This TCR beta chain stems from a study of cytomegalovirus exposure and HLA in healthy donors. Study overall: Inside one of the first data releases sat around 86 million unique TCRs taken from HLA-typed donors.

CDR1 and CDR2 (germline): GTSNPN, SVGIG (reference sequence). V shed 6 bases and J 1 base; nucleotides not matched to a gene: 8. This CDR3 is 17 amino acids long. This clone is categorized as medium-sized (0.01 to 0.1%). Its cognate antigen is unknown. General study findings and limits: Many donors carried some public TCRs, although rarity characterized most TCR sequences. Solely CMV serostatus was available to characterize immune exposure. The authors considered a cluster of highly shared sequence variants likely to be a sequencing artifact.

With 60 Vbeta and 13 Jbeta primers, the PCR was carried out. Measured with immunoSEQ multiplex PCR; TCRdb has only the in-frame clones, and not every one. This table holds over 20,000 clones, nearly 80% found once. The source material was PBMCs. The sequence was obtained from a male donor in good health and CMV-seronegative. This chain links TRBV30 with TRBJ2-6; 11 nucleotides align to TRBD1. CDR3 loop: CACGTGGSSSGANVLTF. The CDR3 coding sequence is TGTGCCTGTGGGACAGGGGGATCTTCTTCTGGGGCCAACGTCCTGACTTTC.